This is a list of T cell receptor beta chains from one sample in a study of blood T cells in healthy people across ages. TCRdb fed the 5' RACE reads into MiXCR, producing one record per CDR3 protein. The sample includes a few hundred thousand distinct CDR3 sequences, about 27% of them seen just once. This same sample was also part of a study on T cells of mothers and their children.

Sequencing input: blood. Receptor source: a boy aged 2-9 years in good health. The conserved cysteine and the conserved F or W are not part of the CDR3 here. Fields, in order: J gene, D gene, V gene, CDR3 protein. D genes are given only for firm matches.

J gene: TRBJ2-7; D gene: .; V gene: TRBV5-6; CDR3 protein: ASSLGQSGHYEQY
J gene: TRBJ2-5; D gene: TRBD2; V gene: TRBV12-5; CDR3 protein: ASGFRTVQREGLSRETQY
J gene: TRBJ2-3; D gene: .; V gene: TRBV9; CDR3 protein: ASSVGPGPRDTQY
J gene: TRBJ2-6; D gene: TRBD1; V gene: TRBV10-3; CDR3 protein: ATRQGVAVGANVLT
J gene: .; D gene: .; V gene: TRBV19; CDR3 protein: ASSTWGTGWGAAREQF
J gene: TRBJ2-7; D gene: .; V gene: TRBV12-3/TRBV12-4; CDR3 protein: ASSAGNEQY
J gene: TRBJ2-2; D gene: TRBD2; V gene: TRBV28; CDR3 protein: ASSLAGGYTGELF
J gene: TRBJ1-5; D gene: .; V gene: TRBV9; CDR3 protein: ASSVAGRYSNQPQH
J gene: .; D gene: .; V gene: TRBV20-1; CDR3 protein: SARSSSSYEQY
J gene: TRBJ1-1; D gene: .; V gene: TRBV12-3/TRBV12-4; CDR3 protein: ASCLGDREAF
J gene: TRBJ2-4; D gene: .; V gene: TRBV12-3/TRBV12-4; CDR3 protein: ASSRDGTLEY
J gene: TRBJ1-2; D gene: .; V gene: TRBV7-6; CDR3 protein: ASSRGRVYGYT
J gene: TRBJ1-1; D gene: .; V gene: TRBV18; CDR3 protein: ASSPPWGVTEAF
J gene: TRBJ2-7; D gene: .; V gene: TRBV9; CDR3 protein: ASSVEGAYEQY
J gene: TRBJ2-7; D gene: TRBD2; V gene: TRBV20-1; CDR3 protein: SASRLAGGNYEQY
J gene: .; D gene: .; V gene: TRBV7-2; CDR3 protein: ASSLEASNEQF
J gene: TRBJ1-2; D gene: .; V gene: TRBV18; CDR3 protein: ASSPKETSYGYT
J gene: TRBJ2-6; D gene: .; V gene: TRBV27; CDR3 protein: ASSLTTSPGANVLT
J gene: .; D gene: TRBD2; V gene: TRBV20-1; CDR3 protein: SARDTYSGRLDEQF
J gene: TRBJ2-2; D gene: .; V gene: TRBV7-9; CDR3 protein: ATLRGTNTGELF
J gene: TRBJ2-4; D gene: .; V gene: TRBV20-1; CDR3 protein: SARTTGTSAKNIQY
J gene: TRBJ1-1; D gene: .; V gene: TRBV6-5; CDR3 protein: ASSYGTWDKNTEAF
J gene: TRBJ1-4; D gene: .; V gene: TRBV12-5; CDR3 protein: ASGLVSGRNEKLF
J gene: TRBJ2-2; D gene: .; V gene: TRBV29-1; CDR3 protein: SVVGFTGELF
J gene: TRBJ2-1; D gene: TRBD1; V gene: TRBV29-1; CDR3 protein: SVGGGIYNEQF
J gene: TRBJ1-1; D gene: .; V gene: TRBV7-2; CDR3 protein: ASSPLVTEAF
J gene: TRBJ2-6; D gene: .; V gene: TRBV7-9; CDR3 protein: ASSRNVLT
J gene: TRBJ2-7; D gene: .; V gene: TRBV27; CDR3 protein: ASSTHREPRYEQY
J gene: TRBJ2-1; D gene: TRBD2; V gene: TRBV15; CDR3 protein: ATSRSQGLAGPEQF
J gene: TRBJ1-2; D gene: TRBD1; V gene: TRBV7-9; CDR3 protein: ASSLKGQGHGYT
J gene: TRBJ2-2; D gene: TRBD2; V gene: TRBV24-1; CDR3 protein: ATSAGGNTGELF
J gene: TRBJ1-1; D gene: .; V gene: TRBV14; CDR3 protein: ASSQESFGGHTEAF
J gene: TRBJ2-4; D gene: .; V gene: TRBV14; CDR3 protein: ASSQGDFKNIQY
J gene: .; D gene: .; V gene: TRBV3-1; CDR3 protein: ASSQWWDGRYEQY
J gene: TRBJ1-1; D gene: .; V gene: TRBV6-6; CDR3 protein: ASTMQGGSLNTEAF
J gene: TRBJ2-5; D gene: .; V gene: TRBV5-1; CDR3 protein: ASSLEGTKEKTQY
J gene: TRBJ1-2; D gene: TRBD1; V gene: TRBV3-1; CDR3 protein: ATAYRGGYGYT
J gene: TRBJ1-5; D gene: .; V gene: TRBV7-8; CDR3 protein: ASSSRVPGQYNQPQH
J gene: TRBJ2-1; D gene: .; V gene: TRBV6-5; CDR3 protein: ASSREGGSYNEQF
J gene: TRBJ2-5; D gene: TRBD2; V gene: TRBV12-3/TRBV12-4; CDR3 protein: ASSATLAGEPETQY
J gene: TRBJ1-1; D gene: .; V gene: TRBV7-2; CDR3 protein: ASSLGPGLHAAF
J gene: TRBJ1-1; D gene: .; V gene: TRBV29-1; CDR3 protein: SVERGGIGGEAF
J gene: .; D gene: .; V gene: TRBV6-5; CDR3 protein: ASSHLGQQF
J gene: TRBJ1-4; D gene: .; V gene: TRBV7-2; CDR3 protein: ASSLAGRHATNEKLF
J gene: TRBJ1-2; D gene: .; V gene: TRBV15; CDR3 protein: ATSRGVVGYT
J gene: TRBJ1-3; D gene: .; V gene: TRBV10-3; CDR3 protein: AISEAEMRNTIY
J gene: TRBJ2-7; D gene: TRBD1; V gene: TRBV6-1; CDR3 protein: ASFRDRDSYEQY
J gene: TRBJ1-6; D gene: .; V gene: TRBV27; CDR3 protein: ASKTRQEYNSPLH
J gene: TRBJ1-2; D gene: TRBD1; V gene: TRBV27; CDR3 protein: ASRTGVGGYT
J gene: TRBJ1-6; D gene: .; V gene: TRBV12-3/TRBV12-4; CDR3 protein: ASSTGTAQNSPLH
J gene: TRBJ2-5; D gene: .; V gene: TRBV10-3; CDR3 protein: AISESVGEETQY
J gene: TRBJ1-1; D gene: TRBD1; V gene: TRBV6-1; CDR3 protein: ASSTGALTEAF
J gene: TRBJ2-5; D gene: .; V gene: TRBV12-3/TRBV12-4; CDR3 protein: ASSPGSQETQY